The source of this TCR beta chain is a study of OX40 agonist ivuxolimab in advanced cancers. V lost 2 bases and J 6 bases, leaving 17 bases between the germline ends. Looked up from germline, CDR1 is MDHEN and CDR2 is SYDVKM. This CDR3 has 16 amino acids. Profiling relied on immunoSEQ multiplex PCR, and the TCRdb table lists in-frame clones only, not all of them. This table has roughly 100,000 clones, around 87% appearing once. The source was CD4+ or CD8+ T cells sorted from blood, collected in a trial of the OX40 agonist ivuxolimab. This chain links TRBV28 with TRBJ2-1, with a weak D call TRBD2 (6 bases). The TCR originated in an adult with an advanced solid tumor such as melanoma, head and neck, liver or kidney cancer. The DNA for the CDR3 is TGTGCCAGCAGTTTAATCTCGGGTGGGAGGCTCAATGAGCAGTTCTTC. Its protein is CASSLISGGRLNEQFF.